This TCR beta chain was found in a study of blood T cell repertoires in COVID-19. Some clones are missing from TCRdb's copy, which holds only in-frame ones; the method was immunoSEQ multiplex PCR. The data contain roughly 260,000 clones, 80% to 90% of them singletons. The CDR3 has 15 amino acids. Germline CDR1 is MNHEY and CDR2 is SVGAGI. The J segment lost 5 bases and the V segment lost 10 bases, leaving 16 bases of the junction unmatched. The receptor's source is a woman aged 45-65 years who had recovered from COVID-19. Source material: PBMCs or T cells enriched from blood (not recorded which). This chain links TRBV6-5 with TRBJ1-2, with TRBD1 matching over 7 bases. Written as DNA, the CDR3 is TGTGCCACCTCTGGGGTTGAGGAGGGGGCGTATGGCTACACCTTC. Translating gives CATSGVEEGAYGYTF.